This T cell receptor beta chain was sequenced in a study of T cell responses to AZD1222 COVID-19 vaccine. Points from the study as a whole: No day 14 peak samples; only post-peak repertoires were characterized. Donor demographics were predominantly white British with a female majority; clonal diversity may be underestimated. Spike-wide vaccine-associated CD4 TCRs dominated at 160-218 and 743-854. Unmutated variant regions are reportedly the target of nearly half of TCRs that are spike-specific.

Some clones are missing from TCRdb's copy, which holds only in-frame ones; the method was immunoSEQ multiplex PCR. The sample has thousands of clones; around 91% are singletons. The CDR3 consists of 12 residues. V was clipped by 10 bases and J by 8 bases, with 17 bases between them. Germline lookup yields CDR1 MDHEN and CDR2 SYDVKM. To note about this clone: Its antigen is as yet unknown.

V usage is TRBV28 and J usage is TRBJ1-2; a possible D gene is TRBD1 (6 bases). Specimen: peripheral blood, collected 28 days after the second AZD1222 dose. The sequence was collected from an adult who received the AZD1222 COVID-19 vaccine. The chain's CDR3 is CATLGGAGGYTF. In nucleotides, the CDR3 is TGTGCCACCCTAGGGGGGGCTGGAGGCTACACCTTC.